This TCR beta chain was sequenced in a study of OX40 agonist ivuxolimab in advanced cancers. Study summary: Hepatocellular carcinoma, melanoma, renal cell or head and neck cancer occurred in dose-escalation patients. The study, taken as a whole, reports: Mean expanded clone counts were higher in CD8+ than CD4+ T cells. Dose levels from 0.1 to 3.0 mg/kg saw CD4+ and CD8+ blood T cells expand clonally by week 6.

The method was immunoSEQ multiplex PCR; TCRdb's version includes in-frame clones alone and lacks a portion of them. Of fewer than 85,000 clones in the sample, 88% are singletons; the top ten hold under 0.9%. With regard to this clone: Its target is not known.

The ends were cut back, 8 bases at V and 8 bases at J, with 19 bases in the middle. CDR1 and CDR2 from the germline V gene are SGDLS and YYNGEE. CDR3 length: 13 amino acids. This chain uses TRBV9 with TRBJ1-2; tentative D call: TRBD1 (5 bases). The sequence came from an adult with an advanced solid tumor such as melanoma, head and neck, liver or kidney cancer. The sample here was CD4+ or CD8+ T cells sorted from blood, taken in a trial of the OX40 agonist ivuxolimab. This chain's CDR3 is CARGESLSGGYTF. The DNA for the CDR3 is TGTGCCAGGGGGGAAAGTCTATCTGGCGGCTACACCTTC.